Given below is one T cell receptor (beta chain) in context. The antigen it recognizes is unknown. No base quality values were provided; no much bigger clone lies one nucleotide off. The sample belongs to a study of cytomegalovirus exposure and HLA in healthy donors (dated by TCRdb to 2017 to 2019). Regarding the study in general: In an earlier analysis of 550 to 750 of the donors, approximately 300 Gb of sequence data and 90 million to 130 million unique TCR beta sequences from roughly 180 million T cells were reported. About 300 gigabases of sequencing data and tens of millions of unique TCR sequences were included in an early release covering about 700 HLA-typed donors. The T cell repertoires of several hundred subjects were profiled by immunosequencing and related to cytomegalovirus serostatus. A later genetic analysis took genome-wide SNP genotypes for about three fifths of the 666 donors and used that subset as a discovery cohort. High-throughput TCR immunosequencing, statistical association of individual TCRs with disease status, and machine learning were combined to predict cytomegalovirus infection status. Every discovery cohort repertoire had been produced on one sequencing platform. Rather than using new phenotypic data, the later analysis identified candidate immune exposures from TCR beta sequences and from how often those sequences occurred across donors. Among approximately 370 genotyped donors of the cohort, an average of around 250,000 unique TCR beta nucleotide sequences was sequenced per donor, of which 15% to 20% were non-productive. Class I and class II HLA loci were covered by the typing at four-digit resolution. Besides the first cohort of around 700 subjects, a separate validation cohort made up of 120 different subjects was used. A later analysis re-examined previously published TCR beta repertoires from more than 550 donors and added high-resolution HLA genotyping to investigate patterns of TCR occurrence. The study aimed to test whether cataloging public T cell receptors could reveal signatures of past pathogen exposure. Typing coverage varied by locus: roughly 620-640 donors for A, B, C, DRB1 and DQB1; roughly 560 for DQA1; 606 for DPA1; more than 450 for DPB1. Because of strong linkage in the cohort, four to six DR-DQ haplotypes were treated as single units for association and clustering. Among the roughly 370 genotyped donors, around 79% belonged to the genetic ancestry cluster associated with self-reported Caucasian donors. Donor age, sex, ethnicity and CMV serostatus were compiled together with the repertoire data. An earlier analysis of more than 450 of the donors used high-throughput TCR beta sequencing to judge whether each TCR beta V gene segment behaved as functional or pseudogenic.

Study-level results and caveats: According to a later analysis, parvovirus B19, influenza, CMV and Epstein-Barr virus appeared linked to several top co-occurrence clusters. Most CMV-associated TCR beta chains appeared to be HLA-restricted in a later analysis, and the HLA associations seemed to be driven largely by CMV exposure. This cohort had only TCR beta chains sequenced, and the lack of alpha or paired-chain data limited which features could be detected. In a later analysis, 15,000 to 20,000 TCR beta sequences were associated with specific HLA alleles at a false discovery rate of 0.05. A cluster of highly shared sequence variants was judged likely to represent a technical artifact of the sequencing pipeline. CMV serostatus was the only immune exposure information available for the cohort. A later analysis found that TCR association rates varied across HLA loci, with DRB1 alleles showing the most associated TCRs and HLA-C alleles the fewest. A further reported finding was that TCR beta sequences accurately predicted the HLA-A and HLA-B alleles for most subjects in the first cohort. Compared with equally common non-associated chains, HLA-associated TCR beta chains in a later analysis were more clonally expanded and had lower generation probabilities. Most TCR sequences were observed very rarely across donors, whereas some public TCRs were present in many individuals. A total of 150 or so TCR beta chains were listed by the study as associated with cytomegalovirus. Some IMGT-functional V segments, including TRBV6-2 and TRBV6-3, could not be distinguished by the 87-base-pair reads and were therefore excluded. Cytomegalovirus status was reported to be diagnosed by the classifier with high specificity and sensitivity in both the original and validation cohorts. According to a later genetic analysis, donors in an Asian-associated ancestry cluster had fewer N-insertions in productive TCRs than the approximately 630-donor mean. Presence/absence analyses assumed roughly uniform sequencing depth across donors, an assumption that may not hold. Correlated functional status among segregating V segments might reflect linkage disequilibrium, but an unknown experimental factor could not be ruled out. In an earlier analysis of under 600 of the donors, most TCR beta V segments were observed in productive rearrangements about 87% or about 30% of the time, broadly matching IMGT annotations. A later genetic analysis associated a missense DCLRE1C variant with V-gene and J-gene trimming of TCR beta chains, and an independent cohort replicated the association. A few of the identified cytomegalovirus-associated TCR beta chains were confirmed in vitro to be specific for cytomegalovirus antigens. Assigning TCR associations to individual alleles was difficult when HLA alleles, especially DR and DQ, strongly co-occurred. The authors suggested that the approach could potentially be extended to other disease states and immunological phenotypes. Because counts were too low, fewer than 20 rarely observed V segments, including chromosome 9 orphons, were excluded from the earlier analysis of about 500 of the donors. Because HLA typing was unavailable for some donors at each locus, only the typed subset was used in association tests.

The cohort consisted of 650 to 850 healthy bone marrow donors. At the time of sampling, all cohort members were nominally healthy, though unrecorded immune exposures were likely present. The donor was CMV seronegative and belonged to the group of around 400 seronegative cohort members. A peripheral blood sample was collected from each donor, and TCR beta sequencing was performed on peripheral blood mononuclear cells. The Qiagen DNeasy Blood Extraction Kit was used to extract genomic DNA from the blood cell samples. Trimming removed 0 bases from V and 0 bases from J; the gene matches leave 3 bases unexplained. Reading the germline V gene gives CDR1 SGHRS and CDR2 YFSETQ. The CDR3 starts with the cysteine, ends with the phenylalanine, and has 15 residues. Here the CDR3 DNA is all that survives: 45 bases in frame from base 1. Library prep was done by the immunoSEQ multiplex PCR assay. For the multiplex PCR, a mixture combining 60 forward primers for TCR Vbeta segments and 13 reverse primers for TCR Jbeta segments was used. The CDR3 region of rearranged TCR beta genes was amplified from genomic DNA by a multiplex PCR assay. The Illumina HiSeq System was used to sequence the amplified TCR beta libraries as 87-base-pair reads. The published analysis was carried out like this. In a later analysis, 77 million or so unique TCR beta chains were counted across the roughly 610 repertoires, and roughly 11 million of these chains were shared by at least two donors. To remove PCR and sequencing errors, raw reads were error-corrected and collapsed into unique sequences using a nearest-neighbor algorithm that merged closely related sequences. V, D and J gene segments were assigned by aligning CDR3 sequences to IMGT reference sequences. For a sequence to be retained, a match of at least six nucleotides to both a V gene segment and a J gene segment was required. A rearrangement was called productive if the CDR3 had no stop codons and remained in frame with V and J, and every other rearrangement was called non-productive. Following IMGT convention, CDR3 was defined as the stretch from the second conserved V-encoded cysteine up to the conserved J-encoded phenylalanine. In an earlier analysis of around 600 of the donors, sequences lacking an unambiguous match to a single V gene segment were excluded. An earlier analysis of about 600 of the donors called V segments functional above 56.7% productive rearrangements and segregating when the between-donor standard deviation exceeded 5%. A statistical classification framework was developed to diagnose cytomegalovirus status using the catalog of TCR beta chain sequences. In a later analysis, V and J genes were assigned by comparing TCR nucleotide sequences against IMGT/GENE-DB human TR gene sequences. The TCRdist pipeline was used in a later analysis to assign CDR3 sequences and most-parsimonious VDJ recombination scenarios. A later analysis defined each TCR beta chain by its CDR3 amino acid sequence plus V-gene family, and excluded reads lacking a unique V-gene family. To address suspected cross-contamination and a sequencing artifact, a later analysis removed around 600 highly shared, low-generation-probability nucleotide sequences. In a later analysis, a clonal expansion index for each public chain was calculated from normalized within-repertoire ranks of inferred template counts. Generation probabilities in a later analysis came from a VDJ recombination model fitted to out-of-frame rearrangements, and those results were checked against IGoR. Hypergeometric tests were used in a later analysis to score TCR-TCR, TCR-HLA and TCR-CMV co-occurrence, with a repertoire-size bias correction applied to the TCR pairs. To estimate false discovery rates, a later analysis permuted the HLA or CMV assignments 20 times. In a later analysis, co-occurring TCRs were grouped with DBSCAN, and TCRdist sequence similarity was added when clustering was performed within HLA-allele-positive subsets. Co-occurrence clustering excluded repertoires with fewer than 30,000 or more than 120,000 public chains, plus five with anomalous nucleotide sharing. Not all clones reach the TCRdb copy of this immuneACCESS table, which keeps in-frame sequences only. Checked studies attribute under half of the gap to unresolved V genes and leave the rest unexplained. V, J and clone size are taken as reported in that table, and D and trimming were inferred from the DNA itself. This sample lists about 150,000 clones; around three quarters were detected once. In total, the top ten clones hold 2.5% to 3.5% of the sample.

The specimen sequenced was PBMCs. The rearrangement joined TRBV5-1 to TRBJ2-7; TRBD2 lines up with 7 middle nucleotides. The source of this sequence is a man aged 40-49 years in good health and CMV-seronegative. The nucleotides read TGCGCCAGCAGCTTGGGTCTAGCGGACTCCTACGAGCAGTACTTC. It translates as CASSLGLADSYEQYF.